This T cell receptor (beta chain) came from a study of T-cell reconstitution after alpha-beta-depleted transplantation in children. Regarding the study as a whole: In some patients, recipient T cells and intrathymic progenitors surviving conditioning explained high day-60 diversity. One year post-transplant, T-cell counts and diversity were largely derived from T cells produced anew. Expanded graft clones numbering several hundred reportedly gave rise to alpha-beta T cells about two months after transplant.

About this clonotype: Antigen: not known.

A library of TCRbeta sequences, prepared with unique molecular identifiers, was generated. Using its own MiXCR run on the PCR reads, TCRdb lists one record per CDR3 protein. The sample shows around 190,000 distinct CDR3 sequences, under 8.5% of them seen only once. Germline CDR1 and CDR2: SGHRS and YFSETQ. V was pared by 0 bases and J by 0 bases, with 8 bases of the junction left unmatched. CDR3 length: 17 residues. The gene calls are TRBV5-1 and TRBJ1-1; 7 bases map to TRBD1. The TCR originated in a boy aged 2 to 10 with acute lymphoblastic leukemia, due to receive a stem cell transplant. Sequenced here: PBMCs, sampled before TCRalphabeta/CD19-depleted stem cell transplant. CDR3 bases: TGCGCCAGCAGCTTGGCCGTAGGGGGCCCCATGAACACTGAAGCTTTCTTT. It codes for CASSLAVGGPMNTEAFF.